Each of the 18 T cell receptor beta chains below was sequenced from the same sample in a study of cytomegalovirus exposure and HLA in healthy donors. Both 60 Vbeta primers and 13 Jbeta primers went into the PCR. Method: immunoSEQ multiplex PCR; TCRdb's copy keeps in-frame clones and lacks some. The data contain about 130,000 clones, around 67% of them singletons. Sequencing was done on a sample of PBMCs. The receptors were gathered from a middle-aged woman in good health and CMV-seropositive.

This clone has more than one count but fewer than ten. Additional DNA sequences in this sample encode the identical CDR3. The rearrangement links TRBV5-1 to TRBJ1-3; D is unclear. This CDR3 is 15 amino acids long. Per germline, CDR1 SGHRS and CDR2 YFSETQ. V was trimmed by 0 bases and J by 0 bases, leaving 7 bases between them. CDR3 loop: CASSLGPNSGNTIYF. CDR3 coding DNA: TGCGCCAGCAGCTTGGGGCCGAACTCTGGAAACACCATATATTTT.

The chain links TRBV6-5 to TRBJ1-5; a possible D gene is TRBD1 (6 bases). Germline V CDR1 and CDR2: MNHEY, SVGAGI. Trimming removed 8 bases from V and 4 bases from J, with 15 bases in between. This CDR3 has 14 residues. The DNA of the CDR3 is TGTGCCAGCGCGGACAGAACAAATAATCAGCCCCAGCATTTT. This codes for CASADRTNNQPQHF.

The chain uses TRBV4-2 and TRBJ2-7; TRBD1 agrees at 8 bases. CDR1 is LGHNA and CDR2 is YNFKEQ in the germline V gene. The CDR3 totals 15 residues. The J segment lost 5 bases and the V segment lost 0 bases, leaving 6 bases of the junction unmatched. The CDR3 DNA is TGTGCCAGCAGCCAAGATGCGCAGGGGGCCAACGAGCAGTACTTC. Translated: CASSQDAQGANEQYF.

The chain joins TRBV7-2 to TRBJ1-1, with D perhaps TRBD1 (6 bases). Trimming removed 0 bases at V and 7 bases at J, with 15 bases between. The germline CDR1 and CDR2 sequences are SGHTA and FQGNSA. This CDR3 is 15 amino acids long. This CDR3 is CASSLAQTGRIEAFF. In nucleotides, the CDR3 is TGTGCCAGCAGCTTAGCCCAAACAGGGCGCATTGAAGCTTTCTTT. The variable domain in full, completed from reference TRBV7-2 and TRBJ1-1, reads GAGVSQSPSNKVTEKGKDVELRCDPISGHTALYWYRQSLGQGLEFLIYFQGNSAPDKSGLPSDRFSAERTGGSVSTLTIQRTQQEDSAVYLCASSLAQTGRIEAFFGQGTRLTVV.

The V and J genes are TRBV7-9 and TRBJ1-1, with D possibly being TRBD1 (5 bases). The CDR3 sequence is 14 residues long. V was shortened by 8 bases and J by 5 bases, with 18 bases between the two germline ends. The germline V gene has CDR1 SEHNR and CDR2 FQNEAQ (reference sequence). Here the CDR3 DNA reads TGTGCCAGCTCGTGGTCAGGGAGGAGTACTGAAGCTTTCTTT. It encodes CASSWSGRSTEAFF.

The rearrangement links TRBV5-1 to TRBJ1-5; D possibly corresponds to TRBD1 (6 bases). CDR1 and CDR2 (germline): SGHRS, YFSETQ. V gave up 4 bases and J gave up 6 bases, with 14 bases separating them. The CDR3 loop spans 14 amino acids. The CDR3 DNA sequence: TGCGCCAGCAGCCCGGGCGGGGGCCCTCAGCCCCAGCATTTT. Protein sequence: CASSPGGGPQPQHF.

The chain employs TRBV28 and TRBJ2-6; no definite D call. Germline CDR1 reads MDHEN; CDR2 reads SYDVKM. Trimming took off 6 bases at V and 1 base at J, with 10 bases between the two ends. The CDR3 totals 15 residues. The CDR3 reads CASSRIMSGANVLTF. DNA of the CDR3: TGTGCCAGCAGCCGTATAATGTCTGGGGCCAACGTCCTGACTTTC.

This clone was seen a single time. The chain is built from TRBV6-5 and TRBJ2-7; 9 bases match TRBD1. V dropped 5 bases and J dropped 6; count of bases not matched to a gene: 11. Looked up from germline, CDR1 is MNHEY and CDR2 is SVGAGI. The CDR3 extends over 15 amino acids. The CDR3 DNA reads as TGTGCCAGCAGTCCGGGACAGGGCTTCGCGAGCGAGCAGTACTTC. Translated, it gives CASSPGQGFASEQYF.

This chain joins TRBV19 and TRBJ1-5; 8 nucleotides agree with TRBD1. This CDR3 is built from 15 residues. Trimming removed 3 bases from V and 7 bases from J; junction bases left unmatched: 8. Germline CDR1 LNHDA, CDR2 SQIVND (reference sequence). The CDR3 loop is CASSMRGQGWQPQHF. The CDR3 DNA follows: TGTGCCAGTAGTATGAGAGGACAGGGCTGGCAGCCCCAGCATTTT.

The rearrangement links TRBV28 to TRBJ1-1; D uncertain. With 0 bases removed from V and 1 base from J, the gap between germline ends came to 6 bases. CDR1 and CDR2 (germline): MDHEN, SYDVKM. The CDR3 length is 14 residues. CDR3 sequence: CASSLWTGNTEAFF. CDR3 sequence (DNA): TGTGCCAGCAGTTTATGGACGGGGAACACTGAAGCTTTCTTT.

The chain is built from TRBV21-1 and TRBJ1-2. TRBV21-1 is marked as a pseudogene. The CDR3 runs 13 residues. Written as DNA, the CDR3 is TGTGCCAGCAGCAAAGGAGGGCAGCCCGGCTACACCTTC. This encodes CASSKGGQPGYTF.

The rearrangement uses TRBV19 and TRBJ2-7, with 9 positions matching TRBD1. Germline values: CDR1 LNHDA, CDR2 SQIVND (reference sequence). This CDR3 spans 14 amino acids. J lost 7 bases, V lost 7 bases, and 11 bases had no gene match. The CDR3, as DNA: TGTGCCAGTAACGACCGGGACAGGGTCGGGGAGCAGTACTTC. It is translated as CASNDRDRVGEQYF.

The rearrangement uses TRBV4-3 and TRBJ2-1; TRBD2 matches at 11 bases. The CDR3 runs 19 residues. CDR1 and CDR2 (germline): LGHNA, YSLEER. After removal of 1 base from V and 8 bases from J, the junction contained 16 bases not matched to a gene. The CDR3 bases are TGCGCCAGCAGCCAAGGGGACAAGTTTAGCGGGGGGGCCGGCCATGAGCAGTTCTTC. Translating gives CASSQGDKFSGGAGHEQFF.

The gene calls are TRBV2 and TRBJ1-1, with D possibly being TRBD1 (5 bases). Trimming took 0 bases from V and 4 from J, leaving 12 bases between them. This CDR3 is built from 15 residues. CDR1 is SNHLY and CDR2 is FYNNEI in the germline V gene. CDR3 nucleotide sequence: TGTGCCAGCAGTGAAGCGGGGCCGGTGGGCACTGAAGCTTTCTTT. Amino acid sequence: CASSEAGPVGTEAFF. The full variable domain, with the rest looked up from reference TRBV2 and TRBJ1-1, is EPEVTQTPSHQVTQMGQEVILRCVPISNHLYFYWYRQILGQKVEFLVSFYNNEISEKSEIFDDQFSVERPDGSNFTLKIRSTKLEDSAMYFCASSEAGPVGTEAFFGQGTRLTVV.

This clone was recorded a few times. The chain couples TRBV29-1 to TRBJ2-1; D is perhaps TRBD1 (5 bases). The CDR3 is 12 residues long. The V and J ends lost 5 bases and 4 bases respectively, with 9 bases between them. Germline V gene lookup returns CDR1 SQVTM and CDR2 ANQGSEA. The CDR3 DNA follows: TGCAGCGTTTCCGGACAATACAATGAGCAGTTCTTC. It yields the protein CSVSGQYNEQFF.

This clone came up a few times. This sequence joins TRBV14 and TRBJ2-1, with TRBD2 matching 9 bases. Germline CDR1 and CDR2: SGHDN and FVKESK. The ends lost 0 bases at V and 0 bases at J; junction bases unmatched: 9. The CDR3 spans 19 residues. In DNA form, the CDR3 reads TGTGCCAGCAGCCAAGATTCGCTACTAGCGGGCTCCTCCTACAATGAGCAGTTCTTC. Translating gives CASSQDSLLAGSSYNEQFF.

The V gene is TRBV7-2, the J gene TRBJ2-1, with TRBD2 matching over 15 bases. CDR1 and CDR2 from the germline V gene are SGHTA and FQGNSA. This CDR3 region has 15 residues. Trimming at V came to 4 bases and at J to 10 bases, leaving 5 bases not matched to a gene. CDR3: CASSSGGLAGGEQFF. DNA of the CDR3: TGTGCCAGCAGCTCAGGGGGACTAGCGGGAGGCGAGCAGTTCTTC.

The V and J genes are TRBV6-6 and TRBJ2-5; TRBD2 aligns across 7 bases. The J call is uncertain, as TRBJ2-7 better fits the DNA end. CDR1 MNHNY and CDR2 SVGAGI come from the germline V gene (reference sequence). This CDR3 has 14 amino acids. The CDR3 loop reads CASSIRDYSYEQYF. The CDR3 region has the DNA TGTGCCAGCAGCATCCGGGACTACTCCTACGAGCAGTACTTC.